This T cell receptor (beta chain) was recorded in a study of post-analysis software for immune sequencing data. Incorporated into the TCR beta cDNA libraries were unique molecular identifiers, which served to reduce PCR and sequencing biases. TCRdb analysed the PCR reads with MiXCR anew, one entry per CDR3 protein. Of about 540,000 distinct CDR3 sequences listed, around a third are singletons. A note on this clonotype: No antigen is known for it.

Study-level findings and limits: Patients used roughly five TRBV segments, including TRBV5-6, TRBV5-1 and TRBV20-1, more often than controls.

V shed 2 bases, J shed 7 bases, and the junction held 12 bases outside the gene matches. In germline, CDR1 is MDHEN, CDR2 SYDVKM. This CDR3 spans 16 amino acids. Sequencing input: blood. The sequence was obtained from a girl between 2 and 17 years old with multiple sclerosis. The chain employs TRBV28 and TRBJ1-2; 8 positions agree with TRBD1. The CDR3, as DNA: TGTGCCAGCAGTTTAATCCCCTCTGGACAGGGTCTTGGCTACACCTTC. This gives the protein CASSLIPSGQGLGYTF.